This entry is about one T cell receptor beta chain. No antigen is known for it. The data were produced by immunoSEQ multiplex PCR, yet TCRdb's version contains in-frame clones alone and is incomplete. This sample has more than 25,000 clones; roughly 80% occur once, and the top ten carry 7% to 10%. With V trimmed by 3 bases and J by 7 bases, 17 bases remained unmatched. The CDR3 length is 18 residues. Germline CDR1 and CDR2: SGHNT and YYREEE (reference sequence). The source of the sample is a study of neoadjuvant nivolumab and ipilimumab in lung cancer. Study observations and caveats: From pretherapy to surgery, tumor richness and clonality rose with dual therapy. Resected-tumor TCR richness correlated positively with pretherapy blood richness.

The sequence derives from an adult with non-small cell lung cancer. The chain employs TRBV5-4 and TRBJ1-4; TRBD1 agrees at 8 bases. Specimen: tumor tissue, collected after neoadjuvant nivolumab, alone or with ipilimumab, at or shortly before surgery. The CDR3 is CASSSFRDRPFLGEKLFF. CDR3 in DNA: TGTGCCAGCAGCTCATTCCGGGACAGGCCTTTCCTTGGTGAAAAACTGTTTTTT.